The sequence of this TCR beta chain was determined in a study of T cell responses to AZD1222 COVID-19 vaccine. As to this clone: What it binds is not known.

Study results and limitations: Only a handful of AZD1222 recipients, roughly 6 in all, had baseline seropositivity.

Germline CDR1 SGHNT, CDR2 YYREEE (reference sequence). Trimming took off 0 bases at V and 0 bases at J, with 5 bases between the two ends. The CDR3 consists of 14 residues. Measured with immunoSEQ multiplex PCR; TCRdb has only the in-frame clones, and not every one. Counted here are more than 110,000 clones, 80% to 95% occurring once; the ten biggest clones make up about 3.7%. The input for sequencing was peripheral blood, taken on day 0 of AZD1222 vaccination. This chain uses TRBV5-4 with TRBJ2-3, with D unclear. The receptor was isolated from an adult in good health. The chain's CDR3 is CASSLVGSTDTQYF. In DNA, the CDR3 is TGTGCCAGCAGCTTGGTAGGCAGCACAGATACGCAGTATTTT. Together with reference TRBV5-4 and TRBJ2-3, the CDR3 gives the full variable domain: ETGVTQSPTHLIKTRGQQVTLRCSSQSGHNTVSWYQQALGQGPQFIFQYYREEENGRGNFPPRFSGLQFPNYSSELNVNALELDDSALYLCASSLVGSTDTQYFGPGTRLTVL.